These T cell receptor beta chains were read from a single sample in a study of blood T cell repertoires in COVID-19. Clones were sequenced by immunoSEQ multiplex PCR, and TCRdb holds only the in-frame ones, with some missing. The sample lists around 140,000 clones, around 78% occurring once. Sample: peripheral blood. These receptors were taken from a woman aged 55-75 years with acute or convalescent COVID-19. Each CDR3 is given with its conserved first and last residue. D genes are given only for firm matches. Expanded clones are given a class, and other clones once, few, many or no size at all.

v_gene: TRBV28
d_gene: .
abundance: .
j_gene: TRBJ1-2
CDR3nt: TGTGCCAGCAGTCCCACGGGGGGTTTGTCTGGCTACACCTTC
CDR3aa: CASSPTGGLSGYTF

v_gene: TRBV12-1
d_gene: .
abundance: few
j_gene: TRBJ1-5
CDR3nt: TGTGCCAGCACCTCAACTCGGCTCCAGGGGTTTGTATCGTCGGGTCAGCCCCAGCATTTT
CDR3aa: CASTSTRLQGFVSSGQPQHF

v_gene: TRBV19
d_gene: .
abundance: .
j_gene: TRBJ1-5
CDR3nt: TGTGCCAGTAGGCCCCGGGACAATAGCAATCAGCCCCAGCATTTT
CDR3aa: CASRPRDNSNQPQHF

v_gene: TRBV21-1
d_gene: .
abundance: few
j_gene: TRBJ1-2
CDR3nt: TGTGCCAGCAGCAATTTATTATTTTATGACAGCTTATATGGCTACACCTTC
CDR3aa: CASSNLLFYDSLYGYTF

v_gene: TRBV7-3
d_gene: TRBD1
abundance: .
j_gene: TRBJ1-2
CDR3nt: TGTGCCAGCAGCTTGTGGACAGGGGGCGCGGGCTACACCTTC
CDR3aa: CASSLWTGGAGYTF

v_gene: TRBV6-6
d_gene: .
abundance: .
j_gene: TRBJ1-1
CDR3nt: TGTGCCAGCAGTTTTTCGAGGGACACTGAAGCTTTCTTT
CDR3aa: CASSFSRDTEAFF

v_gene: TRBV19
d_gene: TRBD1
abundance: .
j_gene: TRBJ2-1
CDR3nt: TGTGCCAGTACCCCGACAGGGGGCCTCTACAATGAGCAGTTCTTC
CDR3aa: CASTPTGGLYNEQFF

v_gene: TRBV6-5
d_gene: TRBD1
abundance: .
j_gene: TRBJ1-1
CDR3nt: TGTGCCAGCACCGGACAGGGTTACACTGAAGCTTTCTTT
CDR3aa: CASTGQGYTEAFF

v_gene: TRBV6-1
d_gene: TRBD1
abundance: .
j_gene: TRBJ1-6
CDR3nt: TGTGCCAGCAGTGAAGCTTGGGACAGTAATTCACCCCTCCACTTT
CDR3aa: CASSEAWDSNSPLHF

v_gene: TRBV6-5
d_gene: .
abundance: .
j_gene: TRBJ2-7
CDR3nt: TGTGCCAGCAGGGAGGGACCCCGACGCACCTACGAGCAGTACTTC
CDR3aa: CASREGPRRTYEQYF

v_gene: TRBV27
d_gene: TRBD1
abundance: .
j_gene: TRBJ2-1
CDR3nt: TGTGCCAGCAGTTTAGGGACCGGGACAGCGTACAATGAGCAGTTCTTC
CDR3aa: CASSLGTGTAYNEQFF

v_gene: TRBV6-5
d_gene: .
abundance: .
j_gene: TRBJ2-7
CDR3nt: TGTGCCAGCAGTTACACGGGGGTGGCTGTGGAGCAGTACTTC
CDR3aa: CASSYTGVAVEQYF

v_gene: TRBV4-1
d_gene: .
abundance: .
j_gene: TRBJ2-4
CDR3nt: TGCGCCAGCCGGTGGGGGGACATTCAGTACTTC
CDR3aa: CASRWGDIQYF

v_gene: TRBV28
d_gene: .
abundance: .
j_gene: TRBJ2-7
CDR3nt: TGTGCCAGCAGCTTCTCCTCTTACGAGCAGTACTTC
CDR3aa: CASSFSSYEQYF

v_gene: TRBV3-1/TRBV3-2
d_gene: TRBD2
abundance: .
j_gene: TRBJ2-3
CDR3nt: TGTGCCAGCACATCCAGCGGGAGGATCACAGATACGCAGTATTTT
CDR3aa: CASTSSGRITDTQYF

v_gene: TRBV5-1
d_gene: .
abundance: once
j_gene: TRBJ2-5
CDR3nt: TGCGCCAGCAGCCAAACTTCGGTTTCAGAGACCCAGTACTTC
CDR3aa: CASSQTSVSETQYF

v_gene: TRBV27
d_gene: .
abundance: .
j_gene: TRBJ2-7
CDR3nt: TGTGCCAGCAGTACTGCCTACGAGCAGTACTTC
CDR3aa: CASSTAYEQYF

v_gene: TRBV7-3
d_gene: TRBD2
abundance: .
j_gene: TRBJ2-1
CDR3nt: TGTGCCAGCAGCTTAAACATGGCGGGAGTCGCGGGTGAGCAGTTCTTC
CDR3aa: CASSLNMAGVAGEQFF

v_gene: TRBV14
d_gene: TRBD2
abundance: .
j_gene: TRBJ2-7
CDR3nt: TGTGCCAGCAGCCCACGGGGGGGATACTACGAGCAGTACTTC
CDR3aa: CASSPRGGYYEQYF

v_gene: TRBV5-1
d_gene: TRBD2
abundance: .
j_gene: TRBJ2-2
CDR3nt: TGCGCCAGCAGCCCCAGGACTAGCGGCACCGGGGAGCTGTTTTTT
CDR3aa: CASSPRTSGTGELFF

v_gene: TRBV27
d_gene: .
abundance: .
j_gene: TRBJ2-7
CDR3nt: TGTGCCAGCAGTTTACGACACCTCTCCTACGAGCAGTACTTC
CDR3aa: CASSLRHLSYEQYF

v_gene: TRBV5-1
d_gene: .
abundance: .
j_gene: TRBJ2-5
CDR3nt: TGCGCCAGCAGCTTCGCCCAGAGGGCCCAGTACTTC
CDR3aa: CASSFAQRAQYF

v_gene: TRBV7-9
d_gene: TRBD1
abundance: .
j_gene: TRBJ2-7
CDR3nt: TGTGCCAGCAGCTTAGCCGGGACAGGGTCCAACGAGCAGTACTTC
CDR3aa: CASSLAGTGSNEQYF

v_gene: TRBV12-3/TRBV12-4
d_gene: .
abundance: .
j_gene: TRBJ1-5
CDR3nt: TGTGCCAGCCGGACAACGAGTCAGCCCCAGCATTTT
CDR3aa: CASRTTSQPQHF

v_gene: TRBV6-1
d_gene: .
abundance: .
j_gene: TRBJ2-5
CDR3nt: TGTGCCAGCAGTGAGAGTAGCCTCCAAGAGACCCAGTACTTC
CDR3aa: CASSESSLQETQYF

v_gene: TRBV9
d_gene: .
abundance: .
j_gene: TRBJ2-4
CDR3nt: TGTGCCAGCAGCGCCTCTACCGGGATTCCAAACATTCAGTACTTC
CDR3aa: CASSASTGIPNIQYF

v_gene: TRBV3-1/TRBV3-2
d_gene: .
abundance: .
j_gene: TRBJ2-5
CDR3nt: TGTGCCAGCAGCTCCTGGGGAGCGGCGGATAAAGAGACCCAGTACTTC
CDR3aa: CASSSWGAADKETQYF

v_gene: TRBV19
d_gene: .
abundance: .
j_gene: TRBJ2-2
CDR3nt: TGTGCCAGTAGTTGGACTAACACCGGGGAGCTGTTTTTT
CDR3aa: CASSWTNTGELFF

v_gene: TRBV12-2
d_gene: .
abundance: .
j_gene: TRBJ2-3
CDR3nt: TGTGCAAGTCAGAGAGACAGGGGACCCACAGATACGCAGTATTTT
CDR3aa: CASQRDRGPTDTQYF

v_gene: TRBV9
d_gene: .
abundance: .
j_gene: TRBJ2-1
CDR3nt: TGTGCCAGCAGCGAGCAAGGGGACAATGAGCAGTTCTTC
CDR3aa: CASSEQGDNEQFF

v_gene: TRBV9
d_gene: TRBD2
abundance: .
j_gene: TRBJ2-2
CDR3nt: TGTGCCAGCAGCGTAGGGATAGCGGGAGGCAACACCGGGGAGCTGTTTTTT
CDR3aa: CASSVGIAGGNTGELFF

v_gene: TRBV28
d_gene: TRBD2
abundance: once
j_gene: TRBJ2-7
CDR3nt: TGTGCCAGCACCCTGGGGGGGAACTACGAGCAGTACTTC
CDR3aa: CASTLGGNYEQYF

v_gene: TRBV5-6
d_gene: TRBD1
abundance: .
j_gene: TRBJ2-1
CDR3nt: TGTGCCAGCAGCGGGCGAGGGACAGGGAGGTCAAGCTACAATGAGCAGTTCTTC
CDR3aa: CASSGRGTGRSSYNEQFF

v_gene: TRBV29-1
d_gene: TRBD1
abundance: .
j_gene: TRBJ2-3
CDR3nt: TGCAGCGTTCGGCCGACCGGGACAGGAGCAGATACGCAGTATTTT
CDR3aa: CSVRPTGTGADTQYF

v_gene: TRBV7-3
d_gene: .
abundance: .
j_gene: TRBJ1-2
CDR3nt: TGTGCCAGCAGCCAGCAAGGAGGGTTTGGCTACACCTTC
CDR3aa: CASSQQGGFGYTF

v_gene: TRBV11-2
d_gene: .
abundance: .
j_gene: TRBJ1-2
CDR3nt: TGTGCCAGCAGACGGACCGGGGATTATGGCTACACCTTC
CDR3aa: CASRRTGDYGYTF

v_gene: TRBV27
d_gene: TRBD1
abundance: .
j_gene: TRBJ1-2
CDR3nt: TGTGCCAGCAGTTTAAGTCAGGGGGCTGGCTACACCTTC
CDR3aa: CASSLSQGAGYTF

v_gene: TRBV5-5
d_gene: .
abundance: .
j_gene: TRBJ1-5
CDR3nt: TGTGCCAGCAGCTTGTCGGGGGTTCTTAAGGGCCAGCCCCAGCATTTT
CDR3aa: CASSLSGVLKGQPQHF

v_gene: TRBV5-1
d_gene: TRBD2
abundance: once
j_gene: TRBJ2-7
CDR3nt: TGCGCCAGCAGCTCCGGGACTAGCGGGAGGGTCTCCTACGAGCAGTACTTC
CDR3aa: CASSSGTSGRVSYEQYF

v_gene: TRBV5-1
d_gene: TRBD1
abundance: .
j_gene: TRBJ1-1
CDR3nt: TGCGCCAGCAGTCGACAGGGGTCGGTTGAAGCTTTCTTT
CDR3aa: CASSRQGSVEAFF

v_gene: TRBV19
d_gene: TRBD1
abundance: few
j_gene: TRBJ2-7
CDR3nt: TGTGCCAGTGGGGCGACAGGGAACTGGGTCGAGCAGTACTTC
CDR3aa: CASGATGNWVEQYF

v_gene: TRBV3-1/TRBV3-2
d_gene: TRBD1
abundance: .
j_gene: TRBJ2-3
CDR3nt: TGTGCCAGCAGCCTCCGGACAGGGGAAACAGATACGCAGTATTTT
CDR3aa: CASSLRTGETDTQYF

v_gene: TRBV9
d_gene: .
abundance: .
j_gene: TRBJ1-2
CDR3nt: TGTGCCAGCAGCGTAGCCCTCCGGGGGGGTTATGGCTACACCTTC
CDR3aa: CASSVALRGGYGYTF

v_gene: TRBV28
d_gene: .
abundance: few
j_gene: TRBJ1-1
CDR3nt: TGTGCCAGCAGTTTAGTCTCGAACGCGGACACTGAAGCTTTCTTT
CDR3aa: CASSLVSNADTEAFF

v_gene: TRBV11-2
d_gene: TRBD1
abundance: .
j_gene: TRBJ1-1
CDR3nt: TGTGCCAGCAGCTTGCAGGGGGTTCGGACTGAAGCTTTCTTT
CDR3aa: CASSLQGVRTEAFF

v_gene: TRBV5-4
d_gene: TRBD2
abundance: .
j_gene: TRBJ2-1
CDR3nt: TGTGCCAGCAGCAGTGGACTAGTTCGAAATGAGCAGTTCTTC
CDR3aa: CASSSGLVRNEQFF

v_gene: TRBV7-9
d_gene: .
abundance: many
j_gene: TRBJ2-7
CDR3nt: TGTGCCAGCAGCTCCGACAGTCTCGAGCAGTACTTC
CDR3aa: CASSSDSLEQYF

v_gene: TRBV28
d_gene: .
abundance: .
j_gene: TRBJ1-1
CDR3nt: TGTGCCAGCAGTTTCAGGGCAACGGCTGAAGCTTTCTTT
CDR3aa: CASSFRATAEAFF

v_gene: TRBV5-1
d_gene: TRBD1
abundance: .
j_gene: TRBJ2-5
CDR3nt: TGCGCCAGCACCCCCGGGACAGGGATGGAAGAGACCCAGTACTTC
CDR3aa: CASTPGTGMEETQYF

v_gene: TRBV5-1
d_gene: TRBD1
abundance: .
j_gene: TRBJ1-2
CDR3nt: TGCGCCAGCAGCTTGGCTGGGACAGGCGTAGGCTACACCTTC
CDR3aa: CASSLAGTGVGYTF

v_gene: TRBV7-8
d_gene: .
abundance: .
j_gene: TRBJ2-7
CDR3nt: TGTGCCAGCAGCTTAGCGGGCCCACGCTACGAGCAGTACTTC
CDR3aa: CASSLAGPRYEQYF

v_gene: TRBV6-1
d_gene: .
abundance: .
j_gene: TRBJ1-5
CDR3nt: TGTGCCAGCAGTGAAGCGCTTACGGCGGTAACCGAACAGCCCCAGCATTTT
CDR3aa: CASSEALTAVTEQPQHF